A selection of T cell receptor beta chains follows, all from one sample in a study of shared clonotypes between healthy human individuals. Measured with immunoSEQ multiplex PCR; TCRdb has only the in-frame clones, and not every one. The data contain about 960,000 clones, approximately 80% of them singletons. Sequenced sample: memory CD4+ T cells sorted from blood. The receptors derive from a young man in good health. Each CDR3 is given with its conserved first and last residue. Fields, in order: clone size, J gene, V gene, D gene, CDR3 DNA, CDR3 protein. The D gene is left open where the match is weak. Expanded clones get a size class; other rows say once, few or many, or leave the size out.

. | TRBJ1-5 | TRBV19 | TRBD1 | TGTGCCAGTAGTGGGGGACAGGGCCTCTTCAATCAGCCCCAGCATTTT | CASSGGQGLFNQPQHF
. | TRBJ2-1 | TRBV6-4 | TRBD2 | TGTGCCAGCAGTCCGACTAGCATGAGTGAGCAGTTCTTC | CASSPTSMSEQFF
. | TRBJ1-2 | TRBV5-4 | . | TGTGCCAGCAGCTTTGGGGGCGCGGGATCTATAGGCTACACCTTC | CASSFGGAGSIGYTF
. | TRBJ2-7 | TRBV6-1 | . | TGTGCCAGCAGTGAAGCGGGGGGCTTTCTCGGCGAGCAGTACTTC | CASSEAGGFLGEQYF
few | TRBJ1-6 | TRBV15 | . | TGTGCCACCAGCAGAGATTCCTCACCCCTCCACTTT | CATSRDSSPLHF
. | TRBJ1-5 | TRBV2 | TRBD1 | TGTGCCAGCGGAGGGGGCACAAGGAGCAATCAGCCCCAGCATTTT | CASGGGTRSNQPQHF
. | TRBJ2-7 | TRBV6-5 | TRBD1 | TGTGCCAGCAGAGAGAGGGACAGGGGATCCTACGAGCAGTACTTC | CASRERDRGSYEQYF
. | TRBJ1-3 | TRBV28 | . | TGTGCCAGCTCCCTGGGAGAGGTAAACACCATATATTTT | CASSLGEVNTIYF
. | TRBJ1-4 | TRBV9 | TRBD1 | TGTGCCAGCAGCGCCGGGACAGGGGGCGTAGAACTGTTTTTT | CASSAGTGGVELFF
. | TRBJ1-1 | TRBV28 | . | TGTGCCAGCAGTTTACAGGGCTTGGGGAACACTGAAGCTTTCTTT | CASSLQGLGNTEAFF
few | TRBJ2-1 | TRBV19 | TRBD2 | TGTGCCAGTAGTATAGAGGTAGCGGGGGGGCTCAATGAGCAGTTCTTC | CASSIEVAGGLNEQFF
. | TRBJ1-1 | TRBV29-1 | TRBD1 | TGCAGCGTAGCGGGACAGATGGACACTGAAGCTTTCTTT | CSVAGQMDTEAFF
. | TRBJ1-5 | TRBV11-2 | . | TGTGCCAGCAGCTTAGGGTTTAGCAATCAGCCCCAGCATTTT | CASSLGFSNQPQHF
. | TRBJ2-7 | TRBV7-9 | TRBD2 | TGTGCCAGCAGCCCGGGACTAGCGGGAGGACGCGAGCAGTACTTC | CASSPGLAGGREQYF
. | TRBJ2-7 | TRBV10-3 | TRBD2 | TGTGCCATCGAGTCTAGCGGTGATTGGTACTTC | CAIESSGDWYF
. | TRBJ2-5 | TRBV7-6 | TRBD2 | TGTGCCAGCAGCTTATCCAGCGGGGGGAAAGAGACCCAGTACTTC | CASSLSSGGKETQYF
many | TRBJ2-2 | TRBV29-1 | . | TGCAGCGTGCGATCCGCGAACACCGGGGAGCTGTTTTTT | CSVRSANTGELFF
. | TRBJ1-1 | TRBV28 | . | TGTGCCAGCAGTCCACAGGGTAAACGGAACACTGAAGCTTTCTTT | CASSPQGKRNTEAFF
once | TRBJ2-3 | TRBV6-5 | . | TGTGCCAGCAGGTATTCTAGAACTCTCCCAGATACGCAGTATTTT | CASRYSRTLPDTQYF
. | TRBJ2-7 | TRBV28 | . | TGTGCCAGCAGTTCCACTAGCATCTACGAGCAGTACTTC | CASSSTSIYEQYF
. | TRBJ2-1 | TRBV5-1 | . | TGCGCCAGCAGCTTGGACAGCCCACATGAGCAGTTCTTC | CASSLDSPHEQFF
. | TRBJ2-2 | TRBV11-2 | . | TGTGCCAGCAGCTTAGGAGGGTTCGCCAGCGGGGAGCTGTTTTTT | CASSLGGFASGELFF
. | TRBJ1-2 | TRBV6-5 | TRBD1 | TGTGCCAGCAGGAAGGACAGGCCAGGCTACACCTTC | CASRKDRPGYTF
few | TRBJ1-5 | TRBV7-2 | . | TGTGCCAGCAGCTTAAATAGCAATCAGCCCCAGCATTTT | CASSLNSNQPQHF
few | TRBJ1-2 | TRBV28 | . | TGTGCCAGCAGTTCCGACTATGGCTACACCTTC | CASSSDYGYTF
. | TRBJ2-7 | TRBV6-5 | . | TGTGCCAGCAGTTACTCAGCCCCACCAGGGTCCCACGAGCAGTACTTC | CASSYSAPPGSHEQYF
. | TRBJ1-1 | TRBV7-3 | TRBD1 | TGTGCCAGCAGCTTAGGGACAGGGAACACTGAAGCTTTCTTT | CASSLGTGNTEAFF
. | TRBJ2-1 | TRBV7-9 | . | TGTGCCAGCAGCTTAAATTGGGGTGAGCAGTTCTTC | CASSLNWGEQFF
. | TRBJ1-2 | TRBV30 | . | TGTGCCTGGAGTGTGGGGATTAACTATGGCTACACCTTC | CAWSVGINYGYTF
. | TRBJ2-7 | TRBV5-1 | TRBD2 | TGCGCCAGCAGACCTAGCGGGGGTATTCACGAGCAGTACTTC | CASRPSGGIHEQYF
. | TRBJ2-3 | TRBV7-9 | . | TGTGCCAGCAGCCTTACTTATAGCACAGATACGCAGTATTTT | CASSLTYSTDTQYF
. | TRBJ2-1 | TRBV19 | TRBD2 | TGTGCCAGTAGTTTCCGACAGGCCCGGACTAGCGGGACCGAGCAGTTCTTC | CASSFRQARTSGTEQFF
once | TRBJ2-7 | TRBV5-1 | TRBD1 | TGCGCCAGCAGCTTGGTGGGGACAGGAACGGTCGAGCAGTACTTC | CASSLVGTGTVEQYF
. | TRBJ2-7 | TRBV7-9 | . | TGTGCCAGCAGCTTAATGGAGATGGAGCAGTACTTC | CASSLMEMEQYF
. | TRBJ2-2 | TRBV5-1 | . | TGCGCCAGCAGCTTTGGGGGGCCAGGCACCGGGGAGCTGTTTTTT | CASSFGGPGTGELFF
. | TRBJ1-6 | TRBV27 | TRBD1 | TGTGCCAGCAGCCCCTCTAACCAGGGGGTCCAATCCCTCCACTTT | CASSPSNQGVQSLHF
many | TRBJ1-5 | TRBV10-3 | . | TGTGCCATCAGTAAGGAGCAGCTTAATCAGCCCCAGCATTTT | CAISKEQLNQPQHF
. | TRBJ1-6 | TRBV28 | . | TGTGCCAGCAGCGAAAATGGGAGGCCTGGAGCCCTCCACTTT | CASSENGRPGALHF
. | TRBJ2-1 | TRBV6-7 | . | TGTGCCAGCAGTCCCCGTAAGGAATGGGTCATCAAGTTCTTC | CASSPRKEWVIKFF
. | TRBJ1-5 | TRBV6-1 | . | TGTGCCAGCAGTGAAGTTGCTGGTCCCCAGCATTTT | CASSEVAGPQHF
. | TRBJ1-1 | TRBV5-1 | . | TGCGCCAGCAGCACCGGGACATACATGAACACTGAAGCTTTCTTT | CASSTGTYMNTEAFF
. | TRBJ2-5 | TRBV6-5 | TRBD1 | TGTGCCAGCAGTTACTCCGGACAGGCCTTCGGGACCCAGTACTTC | CASSYSGQAFGTQYF
. | TRBJ1-5 | TRBV27 | . | TGTGCCAGCAGTTCCAGGAGGAATCAGCCCCAGCATTTT | CASSSRRNQPQHF
. | TRBJ2-5 | TRBV7-9 | TRBD2 | TGTGCCAGCAGCTTAGCCCTTGGGACTAGCGGGGGAAGGGAGACCCAGTACTTC | CASSLALGTSGGRETQYF
. | TRBJ2-7 | TRBV19 | TRBD2 | TGTGCCAGTAGTGCCGGGACTAGCGGGAGGGCCCTATACGAGCAGTACTTC | CASSAGTSGRALYEQYF
. | TRBJ2-7 | TRBV7-2 | . | TGTGCCAGCAGCACCCGGGGGTTCTCCTACGAGCAGTACTTC | CASSTRGFSYEQYF
. | TRBJ2-7 | TRBV5-1 | . | TGCGCCAGCAGCTTGGGGACTACCACCTACGAGCAGTACTTC | CASSLGTTTYEQYF
. | TRBJ2-7 | TRBV12-2 | . | TGTGCAAGTCGCTTCAACAGGGTTGCGGGGCAGGGCGAGCAGTACTTC | CASRFNRVAGQGEQYF
few | TRBJ1-4 | TRBV30 | . | TGTGCCTGGAGTACTCACCTGGGAGAACTGTTTTTT | CAWSTHLGELFF
. | TRBJ1-4 | TRBV5-6 | TRBD1 | TGTGCCAGCAGCGAACAGGGGAGGGCTAATGAAAAACTGTTTTTT | CASSEQGRANEKLFF
. | TRBJ2-7 | TRBV6-6 | . | TGTGCCAGCAGTCGGACAGTGGACTCCTACGAGCAGTACTTC | CASSRTVDSYEQYF
. | TRBJ2-1 | TRBV9 | TRBD1 | TGTGCCAGCAGCGCTGGACAGGGGAGCTCCTACAATGAGCAGTTCTTC | CASSAGQGSSYNEQFF
. | TRBJ2-7 | TRBV5-1 | . | TGCGCCAGCAGCTTATCGGAAGGGCTGAGCTCCTACGAGCAGTACTTC | CASSLSEGLSSYEQYF
. | TRBJ1-2 | TRBV4-3 | . | TGCGCCAGCAGCCAAGAGGGGGCAGGGGTGGCCTATGGCTACACCTTC | CASSQEGAGVAYGYTF
. | TRBJ1-2 | TRBV30 | . | TGTGCCTGGAGGGCGGGTCGAGGGGGGGTCTATGGCTACACCTTC | CAWRAGRGGVYGYTF